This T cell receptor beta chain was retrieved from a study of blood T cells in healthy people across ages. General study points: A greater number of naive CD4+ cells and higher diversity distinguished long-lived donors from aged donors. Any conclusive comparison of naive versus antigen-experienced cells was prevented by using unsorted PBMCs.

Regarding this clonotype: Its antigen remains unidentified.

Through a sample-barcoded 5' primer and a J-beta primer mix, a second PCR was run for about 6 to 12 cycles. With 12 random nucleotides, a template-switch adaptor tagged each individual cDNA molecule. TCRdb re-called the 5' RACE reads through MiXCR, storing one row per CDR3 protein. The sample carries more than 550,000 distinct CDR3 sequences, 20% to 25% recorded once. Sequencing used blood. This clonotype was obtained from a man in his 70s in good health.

The CDR3 spells CAWGGGERSTDTQYF. The CDR3 region has the DNA TGCGCCTGGGGAGGCGGGGAACGTAGCACAGATACGCAGTATTTT. This chain joins TRBV4-1 and TRBJ2-3; D might be TRBD2 (6 bases). The CDR3 has 15 residues. Germline V gene lookup returns CDR1 MGHRA and CDR2 YSYEKL. V was trimmed by 11 bases and J by 0 bases, leaving 18 bases between them.